Given below is one T cell receptor beta chain in context. The sample belongs to a study of glioma-infiltrating T cells after dendritic cell vaccination. PBMC sampling occurred before vaccination, two weeks after the third dose, and at progression. The method was immunoSEQ multiplex PCR; TCRdb's version includes in-frame clones alone and lacks a portion of them. The table includes roughly 100,000 clones, 75% to 85% detected once. The germline V gene has CDR1 SGDLS and CDR2 YYNGEE. Trimming took 0 bases from V and 5 from J, leaving 11 bases between them. This CDR3 comprises 14 residues. The sequence was obtained from a human donor with glioblastoma. J is TRBJ2-5 and V is TRBV9; D unclear. The sample here was blood, taken before dendritic cell vaccination. The CDR3 sequence is CASSVEQSPETQYF. In nucleotides, the CDR3 is TGTGCCAGCAGCGTAGAACAGTCTCCCGAGACCCAGTACTTC.